This entry concerns a single T cell receptor (beta chain). What it recognizes is unknown. The source of the sample is a study of Ad26.COV2.S vaccination and SARS-CoV-2 variants. Study context: Intramuscularly, Ad26.COV2.S was given either once or twice, 56 days apart. Overall study results and limits: Breadth of non-spike TCRs did not differ between vaccinees and placebo recipients. Spike-specific TCR breadth was greater in vaccine than placebo recipients.

Trimming took 5 bases from V and 1 from J; bases not matched to a gene: 10. The CDR3 length is 16 residues. From germline, CDR1 is LNHDA and CDR2 SQIVND (reference sequence). As for treatment: some 20 received Ad26.COV2.S at low or high dose, single or two shots; 5 received placebo; per-sample allocation not given. Material that was analyzed had been drawn on day 63 after the first vaccine or placebo injection. Donor was an adult aged 18-55 years in Boston. Profiled with immunoSEQ multiplex PCR; TCRdb holds only in-frame clones, not every one. The table lists about 400,000 clones, roughly 90% of them singletons.

Source: peripheral blood, taken in a trial of Ad26.COV2.S vaccine versus placebo. This sequence joins TRBV19 and TRBJ2-7; 8 positions match TRBD1. The receptor comes from a person aged 18 to 65 who received the Ad26.COV2.S COVID-19 vaccine or a placebo. CDR3 region: CASSPLQGAYSYEQYF. The CDR3 nucleotides read TGTGCCAGTAGTCCCCTGCAGGGGGCTTATTCCTACGAGCAGTACTTC.